This T cell receptor (beta chain) comes out of a study of blood T cell repertoires in COVID-19. Study-level background: Samples taken during acute and convalescent COVID-19 were collected in the United States, Italy and Spain. The analysed material was cDNA or gDNA that came from T cells, B-cell-depleted T cells, or PBMCs.

This clone showed up just once. In the authors' methods: Amplifying reference gene primers gave estimates of nucleated cell counts. TCRdb keeps only in-frame clones here, not all; method: immunoSEQ multiplex PCR. V, J and clone size derive from that table, while D and trimming were established from the DNA sequence. The sample includes roughly 260,000 clones, 82% of them seen just once. CDR1 and CDR2 (germline): SGHRS, YFSETQ. J was trimmed by 5 bases and V by 4 bases; bases with no gene match: 12. The length of the CDR3 is 16 residues. V and J are TRBV5-1 and TRBJ2-5, with 9 positions matching TRBD2. The receptor's source is a woman aged 80 or older with active or convalescent COVID-19. Sequencing used peripheral blood. The CDR3 is CASSTPTSGNAETQYF. Written as DNA, the CDR3 is TGCGCCAGCAGCACACCGACTAGCGGAAACGCGGAGACCCAGTACTTC. Looking up the rest from reference TRBV5-1 and TRBJ2-5 gives the full variable domain: KAGVTQTPRYLIKTRGQQVTLSCSPISGHRSVSWYQQTPGQGLQFLFEYFSETQRNKGNFPGRFSGRQFSNSRSEMNVSTLELGDSALYLCASSTPTSGNAETQYFGPGTRLLVL.